These 29 T cell receptor beta chains share one sample of origin, sequenced in a study of T cell responses to AZD1222 COVID-19 vaccine. TCRdb keeps only in-frame clones here, not all; method: immunoSEQ multiplex PCR. This sample has 180,000 or so clones, with approximately 94% found just once. Sequenced here: peripheral blood, sampled on day 0 of AZD1222 vaccination. These TCRs come from an adult in good health.

This rearrangement joins TRBV10-1 to TRBJ2-3; D unresolved. Looked up from germline, CDR1 is WNHNN and CDR2 is SYGVQD (reference sequence). The CDR3 is made up of 14 amino acids. V was cut by 0 bases and J by 6 bases, with 10 bases left in between. In DNA form, the CDR3 reads TGCGCCAGCAGTGAGTCGACCCGAGCGGATACGCAGTATTTT. This translates into CASSESTRADTQYF.

This clone was seen once. The chain is built from TRBV5-6 and TRBJ2-7, with unresolved D. CDR3 length equals 13 residues. Germline V CDR1 and CDR2: SGHDT, YYEEEE. V gave up 0 bases and J gave up 4 bases, with 8 bases separating them. For the CDR3, the DNA is TGTGCCAGCAGCTTGGGGTCCCAATACGAGCAGTACTTC. This sequence encodes CASSLGSQYEQYF.

V gene TRBV5-6 combines with J gene TRBJ2-7; weak D call: TRBD2 (5 bases). CDR1 and CDR2 (germline): SGHDT, YYEEEE. The CDR3 totals 14 residues. The V end was cut by 4 bases, the J end by 0 bases, with 11 bases between. The CDR3 region has the DNA TGTGCCAGCAGCAGAAGCGGTTTCTCCTACGAGCAGTACTTC. Translated, it gives CASSRSGFSYEQYF.

V and J are TRBV7-8 and TRBJ1-6, with D unresolved. Trimming shortened V by 5 bases and J by 0 bases, and 14 bases separated the two germline ends. Germline V gene sequence: CDR1 SGHVS, CDR2 FQNEAQ. There are 17 residues in the CDR3. The CDR3, as DNA: TGTGCCAGCAGCCTCCGGGCTACGAGCTCCTATAATTCACCCCTCCACTTT. Its protein is CASSLRATSSYNSPLHF. The full variable domain, completed using reference TRBV7-8 and TRBJ1-6, is GAGVSQSPRYKVAKRGQDVALRCDPISGHVSLFWYQQALGQGPEFLTYFQNEAQLDKSGLPSDRFFAERPEGSVSTLKIQRTQQEDSAVYLCASSLRATSSYNSPLHFGNGTRLTVT.

The chain employs TRBV13 and TRBJ2-2; either TRBD1 or TRBD2 may fit D (5 bases each). The germline gives CDR1 PRHDT, CDR2 FYEKMQ (reference sequence). V was shortened by 3 bases and J by 0 bases, with 14 bases between the two germline ends. This CDR3 region has 17 residues. DNA of the CDR3: TGTGCCAGCAGCTTCCAGCTCCGGGACGCGAACACCGGGGAGCTGTTTTTT. This translates into CASSFQLRDANTGELFF.

This chain links TRBV6-5 with TRBJ2-1; TRBD2 agrees at 10 bases. This CDR3 region has 16 residues. Germline V gives CDR1 MNHEY, CDR2 SVGAGI. V dropped 0 bases and J dropped 8; count of bases not matched to a gene: 7. The CDR3: CASSYSTAGGPYEQFF. In DNA form, the CDR3 reads TGTGCCAGCAGTTACTCTACAGCGGGAGGGCCCTATGAGCAGTTCTTC.

The chain links TRBV4-1 to TRBJ1-1, with a weak D call TRBD1 (5 bases). The V and J ends lost 2 bases and 5 bases respectively, with 12 bases between them. Germline V lookup: CDR1 MGHRA, CDR2 YSYEKL. CDR3 length equals 14 residues. Written as DNA, the CDR3 is TGCGCCAGCAGCCAATCCATGGGGGTTACTGAAGCTTTCTTT. It yields the protein CASSQSMGVTEAFF.

This chain joins TRBV30 and TRBJ1-1; D is ambiguous. With 0 bases removed from V and 0 bases from J, the gap between germline ends came to 2 bases. The CDR3 is made up of 12 amino acids. CDR1 and CDR2 (germline): GTSNPN, SVGIG (reference sequence). The CDR3 reads CAWSVVNTEAFF. Written as DNA, the CDR3 is TGTGCCTGGAGTGTAGTGAACACTGAAGCTTTCTTT.

This clone was detected only once. The chain joins TRBV28 to TRBJ1-5; 9 bases are a match to TRBD1. This CDR3 has 15 residues. The V and J ends lost 7 bases and 6 bases, in that order; junction bases with no gene match: 10. CDR1 is MDHEN and CDR2 is SYDVKM in the germline V gene. Here the CDR3 reads CASNRRDRDSQPQHF. CDR3 bases: TGTGCCAGCAATCGTCGGGACAGGGATAGTCAGCCCCAGCATTTT.

The chain recombines TRBV6-5 with TRBJ2-1, with 12 bases fitting TRBD2. This CDR3 is built from 15 residues. With 6 bases clipped from V and 2 bases from J, the junction kept 2 bases outside the gene matches. Germline V gives CDR1 MNHEY, CDR2 SVGAGI. In nucleotides, the CDR3 is TGTGCCAGCAGAGGACTAGCGGGAACCTACAATGAGCAGTTCTTC. Protein: CASRGLAGTYNEQFF.

Of note for this clone: The same CDR3 can be traced to other DNA sequences in this sample. The chain couples TRBV27 to TRBJ1-1; D gene unclear. This CDR3 has 11 residues. Germline V lookup: CDR1 MNHEY, CDR2 SMNVEV (reference sequence). Trimming took off 3 bases at V and 5 bases at J, with 4 bases between the two ends. The CDR3 region has the DNA TGTGCCAGCAGTTTGGGGACTGAAGCTTTCTTT. Its translation is CASSLGTEAFF.

The rearrangement links TRBV19 to TRBJ2-2, with 7 bases lining up with TRBD1. CDR3 length: 15 amino acids. V lost 9 bases, J lost 0 bases, and 7 bases stayed unmatched. CDR1 is LNHDA and CDR2 is SQIVND in the germline V gene (reference sequence). CDR3 DNA: TGTGCCAGCCATTTTGACAGGGCGAACACCGGGGAGCTGTTTTTT. It yields the protein CASHFDRANTGELFF.

In its sample, this clone was seen once. The V call is TRBV3-1 (or the pseudogene TRBV3-2), the J call TRBJ2-1; D ambiguous. This CDR3 region has 11 residues. The V gene lost 1 base and the J gene lost 6 bases, with 1 base spanning the gap. Germline V gene sequence: CDR1 LGHDT, CDR2 YNNKEL (reference sequence). The CDR3 spells CASSQANEQFF. The DNA for the CDR3 is TGTGCCAGCAGCCAAGCCAATGAGCAGTTCTTC.

V and J are TRBV6-5 and TRBJ2-5; 7 bases line up with TRBD2. CDR3 length: 14 residues. V lost 6 bases to trimming and J lost 4 bases; unmatched junction nucleotides: 8. CDR1 is MNHEY and CDR2 is SVGAGI in the germline V gene. The CDR3 DNA sequence: TGTGCCAGCAGGGTGGGAGGGGTAGGAGAGACCCAGTACTTC. It specifies CASRVGGVGETQYF.

The chain uses TRBV7-6 and TRBJ2-1; D is ambiguous. The CDR3 contains 13 residues. Germline CDR1 SGHVS, CDR2 FNYEAQ. Trimming removed 3 bases at V and 5 bases at J, with 8 bases between. In DNA form, the CDR3 reads TGTGCCAGCAGCTTTGGTGTTAACAATGAGCAGTTCTTC. It specifies CASSFGVNNEQFF.

The chain joins TRBV11-2 to TRBJ1-2; D is unclear. This CDR3 comprises 15 residues. The germline V gene has CDR1 SGHAT and CDR2 FQNNGV. Trimming shortened V by 0 bases and J by 7 bases, and 15 bases separated the two germline ends. The CDR3 coding sequence is TGTGCCAGCAGCTTAGATCAAAGCGGGTTGGGTGGCTACACCTTC. Translated, it gives CASSLDQSGLGGYTF.

This chain joins TRBV19 and TRBJ2-7; 8 nucleotides align to TRBD1. CDR1 is LNHDA, CDR2 SQIVND, per germline (reference sequence). CDR3 size: 13 residues. In DNA form, the CDR3 reads TGTGCTACGACCCGGGACAGGTCGCGGGAGCAGTACTTC. Translation: CATTRDRSREQYF.

The chain joins TRBV4-1 to TRBJ2-1; 10 bases line up with TRBD2. Germline V gene sequence: CDR1 MGHRA, CDR2 YSYEKL. V lost 2 bases and J lost 3; bases outside the gene matches: 13. The CDR3 has 19 residues. As DNA, the CDR3 is TGCGCCAGCAGCCAATATTTCCGTCAACTAGCGGGGCACTACAATGAGCAGTTCTTC. It codes for CASSQYFRQLAGHYNEQFF.

The rearrangement uses TRBV30 and TRBJ1-1; D is uncertain. The ends were cut back, 0 bases at V and 5 bases at J, with 16 bases in the middle. Per germline, CDR1 GTSNPN and CDR2 SVGIG (reference sequence). The CDR3 is made up of 15 amino acids. The CDR3 DNA is TGTGCCTGGAGTGTATGGCTCAGGTGGGGAACTGAAGCTTTCTTT. This translates into CAWSVWLRWGTEAFF.

This chain joins TRBV11-2 and TRBJ2-2, with 7 bases that match TRBD1. J gave up 2 bases and V 2 bases, and 8 bases lay outside the gene matches. This CDR3 has 17 amino acids. CDR1 SGHAT and CDR2 FQNNGV come from the germline V gene. CDR3 nucleotide sequence: TGTGCCAGCAGCTTAAGAAGGACAGGCGGAAACACCGGGGAGCTGTTTTTT. Amino acid sequence: CASSLRRTGGNTGELFF. Full variable domain (remainder filled in from reference TRBV11-2 and TRBJ2-2): EAGVAQSPRYKIIEKRQSVAFWCNPISGHATLYWYQQILGQGPKLLIQFQNNGVVDDSQLPKDRFSAERLKGVDSTLKIQPAKLEDSAVYLCASSLRRTGGNTGELFFGEGSRLTVL.

V gene TRBV11-2 combines with J gene TRBJ2-1, with TRBD2 matching over 9 bases. Germline loops: CDR1 SGHAT, CDR2 FQNNGV. The CDR3 has 15 amino acids. Trimming cost V 0 bases and J 9 bases; bases outside gene matches: 6. The CDR3 protein is CASSLEGTSFFEQFF. DNA for the CDR3: TGTGCCAGCAGCTTAGAGGGGACTAGCTTTTTTGAGCAGTTCTTC.

The J gene is TRBJ2-2, the V gene TRBV27; 10 bases are a match to TRBD1. CDR1 and CDR2 from the germline V gene are MNHEY and SMNVEV (reference sequence). With V trimmed by 4 bases and J by 1 base, 0 bases remained unmatched. The CDR3 totals 15 residues. The CDR3: CASSWDRGNTGELFF. CDR3 in DNA: TGTGCCAGCAGTTGGGACAGGGGGAACACCGGGGAGCTGTTTTTT.

The rearrangement joins TRBV12-5 to TRBJ2-4; D not certain. CDR3 length: 11 residues. Germline V gives CDR1 LGHNT, CDR2 FRNRAP. V gave up 2 bases and J gave up 7 bases, with 3 bases separating them. The DNA of the CDR3 is TGTGCTAGTGGTTTGCGGAACATTCAGTACTTC. The encoded protein is CASGLRNIQYF.

This chain's CDR3 is CATSGAGIANTGELFF. The DNA of the CDR3 is TGTGCCACCAGTGGCGCGGGTATTGCGAACACCGGGGAGCTGTTTTTT. The chain joins TRBV24-1 to TRBJ2-2; perhaps TRBD2 as D (5 bases). With 5 bases removed from V and 0 bases from J, the gap between germline ends came to 12 bases. Germline CDR1 KGHDR, CDR2 SFDVKD. This CDR3 is 16 amino acids long.

V is TRBV11-2 and J is TRBJ2-2; D is uncertain. Between the trimmed V and J ends, which lost 4 bases and 3 bases, there was a span of 12 bases. The CDR3 has 15 residues. The germline CDR1 and CDR2 sequences are SGHAT and FQNNGV. The CDR3 nucleotides are TGTGCCAGCAGCTCGGGCTATTGGGACACCGGGGAGCTGTTTTTT. Its translation is CASSSGYWDTGELFF.

This clone was counted once. CDR3 nucleotides: TGTGCCAGCGTAGCAGATAGCAATCAGCCCCAGCATTTT. Its translation: CASVADSNQPQHF. The rearrangement uses TRBV2 and TRBJ1-5; D remains unclear. Germline V lookup: CDR1 SNHLY, CDR2 FYNNEI. The CDR3 runs to 13 residues. The ends were cut back, 8 bases at V and 0 bases at J, with 8 bases in the middle.

This chain joins TRBV7-9 and TRBJ1-1, with TRBD1 as a possible D gene (6 bases). Germline values: CDR1 SEHNR, CDR2 FQNEAQ (reference sequence). This CDR3 contains 14 residues. Trimming pared 5 bases from V and 8 bases from J, leaving 18 bases between. The CDR3 region is CASSPWKGRGEAFF. The CDR3 DNA reads as TGTGCCAGCAGCCCCTGGAAAGGTAGGGGGGAAGCTTTCTTT. Filled out from reference TRBV7-9 and TRBJ1-1, the complete variable domain reads DTGVSQNPRHKITKRGQNVTFRCDPISEHNRLYWYRQTLGQGPEFLTYFQNEAQLEKSRLLSDRFSAERPKGSFSTLEIQRTEQGDSAMYLCASSPWKGRGEAFFGQGTRLTVV.

The chain has TRBV28 and TRBJ1-5; D ambiguous. Germline-derived CDR1 and CDR2 are MDHEN and SYDVKM. The CDR3 is 16 amino acids. V was clipped by 7 bases and J by 7 bases, with 23 bases between them. CDR3 residues: CASTSPRSTGGQPQHF. For the CDR3, the DNA is TGTGCCAGCACCTCTCCCCGATCGACCGGCGGGCAGCCCCAGCATTTT.

The chain combines TRBV5-1 with TRBJ2-5, with D possibly being TRBD2 (5 bases). From germline, CDR1 is SGHRS and CDR2 YFSETQ. The CDR3 sequence is 14 residues long. Trimming pared 4 bases from V and 2 bases from J, leaving 12 bases between. In DNA, the CDR3 is TGCGCCAGCAGCAGCGGAGGCGGTCAAGAGACCCAGTACTTC. As protein: CASSSGGGQETQYF.